This T cell receptor beta chain is from a study of cytomegalovirus exposure and HLA in healthy donors. Comments on this clone: The antigen is unknown.

Study findings and constraints: Among TCR beta chains of equal frequency, HLA-associated ones were more clonally expanded in a later analysis. Association with HLA alleles at 0.05 false discovery rate was found for approximately 18,000 TCR beta sequences in a later analysis. Roughly even sequencing depth across donors was the assumption behind the presence/absence analyses. Cytomegalovirus association was listed for 170 or so TCR beta chains.

The PCR was carried out with 60 Vbeta primers and 13 Jbeta primers. Some clones are missing from TCRdb's copy, which holds only in-frame ones; the method was immunoSEQ multiplex PCR. The repertoire holds around 150,000 clones, with more than 75% as singletons. The CDR3 extends over 15 amino acids. CDR1 KGHSH and CDR2 LQKENI come from the germline V gene. Germline trimming cut 0 bases from V and 5 bases from J; bases unmatched to any gene: 1. Sequenced input: PBMCs. The chain employs TRBV18 and TRBJ1-5; TRBD1 aligns across 10 bases. The receptor's source is a man in his late teens or twenties in good health and CMV-seropositive. CDR3 loop: CASSPPGQGHQPQHF. The CDR3 coding sequence is TGTGCCAGCTCACCACCGGGACAGGGGCATCAGCCCCAGCATTTT.